This TCR beta chain was sequenced during a study of CD8 T cells in Susac syndrome (dated by TCRdb to 2018 to 2020). For the wider study: Whether CD8+ T cell activation and differentiation in Susac syndrome was antigen driven was tested using repertoire sequencing. CD8+ T cell repertoire clonality was compared between about 12 healthy donors, some 14 Susac syndrome patients and approximately 16 multiple sclerosis patients.

Study-wide findings and limitations: The TCR sequencing and HLA analysis was acknowledged to have included a relatively small number of individuals.

Comment on this clonotype: Its specific antigen is unknown. Base-call qualities are not available, and no considerably larger clone is one nucleotide away.

The CDR3 contains 14 residues, cysteine and phenylalanine counted. The kept DNA is CDR3 alone, 42 bases in frame from the first base. Trimming accounts for 1 base at V and 6 bases at J, while the number of junction bases matched to no gene is 6. Based on the germline V gene (reference sequence), the CDR1 and CDR2 sequences are DFQATT and SNEGSKA. RNA was extracted using the RNeasy kit, and roughly 0.5 to 1 microgram was reverse transcribed with random hexamers. The immunoSEQ multiplex PCR assay, which covers 54 Vbeta and 13 Jbeta segments, was used to amplify TCR beta CDR3 regions. To correct PCR amplification bias, a synthetic template baseline was used for both primer optimization and computational correction. Turning to the authors' computational methods: Reads were annotated to V, D and J genes per IMGT and analyzed with immunoSEQ Analyzer, keeping only productive sequences. Clonality was computed as one minus Shannon entropy normalized by log2 of the number of productive unique sequences. For each patient and control, public and private clones were evaluated among the 100 most prevalent clones. Clones were defined as Susac-specific when absent from the healthy and MS cohorts, from about 1,100 published viral clones and from other ImmuneACCESS disease sequences. In-frame beta chains were kept once TCRdb had trimmed the public reads at Q25 with fastp and called clones with MiXCR. A single entry per CDR3 protein holds the most common genes and DNA from its merged rows. TCRdb, not the authors, supplied the V and J calls. In this sample the table shows 150,000 to 200,000 distinct CDR3 sequences, roughly 95% of which occur a single time. 0.15% to 0.2% of the sample is taken by the ten largest.

High-throughput TCR beta sequencing profiled peripheral blood CD8+ and CD4+ T cells from healthy donors, Susac syndrome patients and multiple sclerosis patients. The multiple sclerosis controls were treatment-naive patients whose relapsing-remitting disease, either stable or active, fulfilled the revised McDonald criteria. CD8+ TEMRA cells were enriched by FACS, while bulk CD8+ and CD4+ T cells were purified by magnetic negative isolation. Blood was collected in EDTA tubes and processed within 24 hours, with PBMCs isolated through density gradient centrifugation. PBMCs intended for TCR sequencing were cryopreserved in liquid nitrogen and were subsequently thawed in a 37 degrees C water bath. The sorted or isolated CD4+, CD8+ and CD8+ TEMRA cells reached a purity of at least 90%.

Sequencing was performed on CD8+ T cells from PBMCs. The sequence is built from TRBV20-1 and TRBJ2-1; the junction holds 7 bases that match TRBD2. The clonotype was recovered from a human donor with multiple sclerosis. The DNA sequence reads TGCAGTGCTAGAGTAATCGGCGGGGGCAATGAGCAGTTCTTC. Translated, this gives CSARVIGGGNEQFF.